This T cell receptor beta chain originates from a study of blood T cell repertoires in COVID-19. This clone has just one count. Compared with germline, one end of the junction differs, possibly owing to a read error. Authors' processing steps: Reference gene primer amplification yielded estimated nucleated cell counts. The method was immunoSEQ multiplex PCR; TCRdb's version includes in-frame clones alone and lacks a portion of them. V, J and clone size were drawn from that table, and D and trimming were deduced from the DNA. The sample has 20,000 to 25,000 clones; around 90% are singletons. This receptor was obtained from a man in his 70s with active COVID-19. Specimen: peripheral blood.

This CDR3 reads CASSKEGNRGIGNEKLFF. CDR3 coding DNA: TGTGCCAGCAGCAAAGAGGGTAACAGGGGTATTGGGAATGAAAAACTGTTTTTT. The chain uses TRBV3-1 (or the pseudogene TRBV3-2) and TRBJ1-4; TRBD1 matches 7 bases. The CDR3 contains 18 residues. CDR1 is LGHDT, CDR2 YNNKEL, per germline (reference sequence).